This T cell receptor beta chain was documented in a study of shared clonotypes between healthy human individuals. Notes on the study in general: Sequencing depth was expected to affect clonotype sharing among donors.

The method was immunoSEQ multiplex PCR; TCRdb's version includes in-frame clones alone and lacks a portion of them. The sample has around 610,000 clones; about 95% are singletons. Naive CD8 cells, CD45RO-negative and positively selected for CCR7, excluded terminally differentiated effector memory CD45RA+ cells. Each of the donors was a healthy adult who was HIV-negative and had not had a recent acute infection or vaccination. For this clone: What it binds is not known.

The CDR3 loop spans 14 amino acids. Trimming left V 4 bases short and J 8 bases short, with 15 bases between. Germline V CDR1 and CDR2: WNHNN, SYGVQD (reference sequence). Sequencing was carried out using naive CD8+ T cells sorted from blood. The receptor was isolated from a woman aged 25 to 39 in good health. The chain recombines TRBV10-1 with TRBJ2-1; the D gene could be TRBD1 or TRBD2 (5 bases each). For the CDR3, the DNA is TGCGCCAGCAGTGGCTTCCAGGGAGCTTATGAGCAGTTCTTC. It encodes CASSGFQGAYEQFF.